This T cell receptor (beta chain) was obtained from a study of blood T cell repertoires in COVID-19. Produced via immunoSEQ multiplex PCR; TCRdb's table is partial and in-frame only. The sample includes about 160,000 clones, 85% seen only once; the top ten take approximately 3%. V dropped 4 bases and J dropped 3 bases, with 16 bases sitting between them. The CDR3 length is 16 residues. The germline V gene has CDR1 LGHDT and CDR2 YNNKEL (reference sequence). The material sequenced was peripheral blood. This chain connects TRBV3-1 (or the pseudogene TRBV3-2) to TRBJ1-5, with D possibly matching TRBD1 (6 bases). This TCR derives from a human donor with acute or convalescent COVID-19. The donor label of this sample is uncertain. CDR3 sequence: CASSPRAGAVNQPQHF. In DNA, the CDR3 is TGTGCCAGCAGCCCCCGGGCGGGGGCAGTCAATCAGCCCCAGCATTTT.